Below, 30 T cell receptor beta chains from the same sample are listed, as sequenced in a study of human T cells and chemical hapten exposure (dated by TCRdb to the early 2020s). Total RNA was extracted from unfractionated whole blood that had been collected in Tempus Blood RNA tubes. The receptor library was made with 5' RACE. Sequenced on an Illumina MiSeq. TCRdb trimmed the raw reads at Q25, called clones with MiXCR and kept productive beta chains. All rows with the same CDR3 protein become a single entry with the most common DNA and genes. The sample data list about 81,000 distinct CDR3 sequences, and more than 7% of these were observed just once. Of the sample, under 3% is held by the ten largest clones. These receptors came from a male donor in good health.

This clonotype is a singleton in its sample. A much larger clonotype is one base distant, so this may be a read error. The chain joins TRBV4-3 to TRBJ1-1; D is undetermined. The CDR3 is made up of 12 amino acids. The germline V gene encodes CDR1 LGHNA and CDR2 YSLEER. V was shortened by 7 bases and J by 6 bases, with 12 bases between the two germline ends. CDR3 amino acids: CASNPGGAEAFF. In DNA, the CDR3 is TGCGCCAGCAACCCAGGCGGGGCTGAAGCTTTCTTT.

This clonotype was detected a few times. The chain combines TRBV6-2 or TRBV6-3 with TRBJ2-1, with D perhaps TRBD1 or TRBD2 (7 bases each). The CDR3 runs to 15 residues. V dropped 6 bases and J dropped 6 bases, with 18 bases sitting between them. CDR1 and CDR2 from the germline V gene are MNHEY and SVGEGT. DNA for the CDR3: TGTGCCAGCAGGACTACAGGGGAGGGTCGCAATGAGCAGTTCTTC. Protein: CASRTTGEGRNEQFF.

This chain joins TRBV27 and TRBJ2-2; 13 nucleotides match TRBD2. Trimming took 4 bases from V and 4 from J; bases not matched to a gene: 15. CDR1 and CDR2 (germline): MNHEY, SMNVEV (reference sequence). The CDR3 consists of 20 residues. This chain's CDR3 is CASSSTSGGAVQVSTGELFF. The CDR3 coding sequence is TGTGCCAGCAGTTCCACTAGCGGGGGGGCCGTCCAGGTTTCCACCGGGGAGCTGTTTTTT.

In this sample, this clonotype turned up many times. The conserved final phenylalanine or tryptophan is absent from the CDR3, which likely points to a read error. Because the CDR3's place on the DNA is in doubt, the DNA is left out and the CDR3 is given as listed by TCRdb. The chain couples TRBV25-1 to TRBJ2-7; TRBD1, the table's D call, was not compared with the DNA. Germline CDR1 reads MGHDK; CDR2 reads SYGVNS. Inclusive of both ends, the CDR3 amounts to 11 amino acids. The CDR3 here is CASSTKIQGYL.

This chain uses TRBV20-1 with TRBJ1-1; 9 bases are a match to TRBD1. The CDR3 covers 11 residues. V shed 5 bases, J shed 6 bases, and the junction held 1 base outside the gene matches. Germline lookup yields CDR1 DFQATT and CDR2 SNEGSKA (reference sequence). DNA of the CDR3: TGCAGTGCTCACAGGGGGCCTGAAGCTTTCTTT. The encoded protein is CSAHRGPEAFF.

The chain recombines TRBV29-1 with TRBJ2-7, with a weak D call TRBD2 (6 bases). CDR1 and CDR2 from the germline V gene are SQVTM and ANQGSEA. Trimming shortened V by 4 bases and J by 3 bases, and 10 bases separated the two germline ends. The length of the CDR3 is 12 residues. The CDR3 reads CSVGRAGYEQYF. As DNA, the CDR3 is TGCAGCGTTGGGAGGGCGGGCTACGAGCAGTACTTC.

This clonotype was seen a handful of times. CDR3 sequence: CASSQAVSGRNGNEQFF. The CDR3 DNA is TGCGCCAGCAGCCAGGCTGTTAGCGGGAGAAACGGTAATGAGCAGTTCTTC. The V and J genes are TRBV4-1 and TRBJ2-1, with 9 bases that match TRBD2. Germline CDR1 and CDR2: MGHRA and YSYEKL. The CDR3 runs to 17 residues. The V and J ends lost 3 bases and 7 bases, in that order; junction bases with no gene match: 13.

In its sample, this clonotype was seen a few times. The chain has TRBV6-5 and TRBJ2-1; TRBD1 aligns across 8 bases. Germline values: CDR1 MNHEY, CDR2 SVGAGI. This CDR3 spans 17 amino acids. The junction had 14 bases not matched to a gene; V was cut back by 2 bases and J by 8 bases. This CDR3 reads CASSYRAGGVRFDEQFF. CDR3 nucleotide sequence: TGTGCCAGCAGTTACCGGGCAGGGGGCGTTCGATTCGATGAGCAGTTCTTC.

This clonotype has more than one count but fewer than ten. The genes are TRBV5-1 and TRBJ2-5; 11 bases align to TRBD1. CDR1 SGHRS and CDR2 YFSETQ come from the germline V gene. There are 14 residues in the CDR3. J lost 5 bases, V lost 4 bases, and 4 bases had no gene match. The CDR3 region has the DNA TGCGCCAGCAGCCCCGGGACAGGGGGTGAGACCCAGTACTTC. Translating gives CASSPGTGGETQYF.

This clonotype was picked up many times. The J gene is TRBJ2-3, the V gene TRBV29-1; D call uncertain. This CDR3 is 16 amino acids long. Germline V gene data show CDR1 as SQVTM and CDR2 as ANQGSEA. Trimming removed 1 base at V and 0 bases at J, with 14 bases between. CDR3 in DNA: TGCAGCGTTGAAGGCCAGACCGGGCGAAGCACAGATACGCAGTATTTT. It specifies CSVEGQTGRSTDTQYF.

The genes are TRBV7-2 and TRBJ2-1; D perhaps matches TRBD2 (6 bases). Between the trimmed V and J ends, which lost 4 bases and 2 bases, there was a span of 12 bases. Germline CDR1 SGHTA, CDR2 FQGNSA. There are 15 residues in the CDR3. CDR3 region: CASSSRDFTYNEQFF. For the CDR3, the DNA is TGTGCCAGCAGCTCGCGGGACTTCACCTACAATGAGCAGTTCTTC. The whole variable domain, remainder taken from reference TRBV7-2 and TRBJ2-1, is GAGVSQSPSNKVTEKGKDVELRCDPISGHTALYWYRQSLGQGLEFLIYFQGNSAPDKSGLPSDRFSAERTGGSVSTLTIQRTQQEDSAVYLCASSSRDFTYNEQFFGPGTRLTVL.

This chain links TRBV5-1 with TRBJ2-7, with 7 positions matching TRBD1. With V trimmed by 2 bases and J by 4 bases, 12 bases remained unmatched. The CDR3 runs 16 residues. Looked up from germline, CDR1 is SGHRS and CDR2 is YFSETQ. The CDR3 spells CASSFTETGSRYEQYF. The CDR3 nucleotides read TGCGCCAGCAGCTTTACCGAGACAGGGAGCAGGTACGAGCAGTACTTC.

This clonotype has a handful of counts. This chain joins TRBV6-2 or TRBV6-3 and TRBJ1-6, with a tentative D call TRBD1 (5 bases). The length of the CDR3 is 16 residues. Germline V gene data show CDR1 as MNHEY and CDR2 as SVGEGT. The ends were cut back, 2 bases at V and 6 bases at J, with 14 bases in the middle. The CDR3 DNA is TGTGCCAGCAGTTACGAGGCGGGGCTCCGTAATTCACCCCTCCACTTT. As protein: CASSYEAGLRNSPLHF.

This clonotype occurred many times. This chain uses TRBV20-1 with TRBJ2-3; 11 bases are a match to TRBD2. The ends lost 3 bases at V and 0 bases at J; junction bases unmatched: 8. Germline CDR1 is DFQATT and CDR2 is SNEGSKA (reference sequence). The length of the CDR3 is 17 residues. The CDR3 reads CSASPGLAASSTDTQYF. Written as DNA, the CDR3 is TGCAGTGCTAGCCCGGGACTAGCGGCTTCTAGCACAGATACGCAGTATTTT.

The chain recombines TRBV7-2 with TRBJ2-7; 8 bases align to TRBD2. Germline CDR1 and CDR2: SGHTA and FQGNSA. The V and J ends lost 1 base and 3 bases, in that order; junction bases with no gene match: 2. This CDR3 region has 14 residues. CDR3 coding DNA: TGTGCCAGCAGCTTAGGTCTAGCGGGCTACGAGCAGTACTTC. Encoded protein: CASSLGLAGYEQYF.

This clonotype occurred many times. DNA of the CDR3: TGTGCCAGCAGCCCTGCAGCCCCTGCCACCTACAATGAGCAGTTCTTC. Its translation is CASSPAAPATYNEQFF. This chain uses TRBV11-1 with TRBJ2-1; D gene uncertain. Germline CDR1 reads SGHAT; CDR2 reads FQDESV (reference sequence). The CDR3 loop spans 16 amino acids. Trimming stripped 5 bases from V and 2 bases from J, with 16 bases between.

J is TRBJ1-6 and V is TRBV3-1, with D possibly being TRBD1 (5 bases). There are 16 residues in the CDR3. The germline V and J ends were trimmed by 0 bases and 10 bases, with 16 bases remaining between them. CDR1 LGHDT and CDR2 YNNKEL come from the germline V gene (reference sequence). CDR3 sequence: CASSQEGSGRRSPLHF. As DNA, the CDR3 is TGTGCCAGCAGCCAAGAAGGGTCAGGGAGAAGATCACCCCTCCACTTT.

V is TRBV18 and J is TRBJ2-5; TRBD1 matches at 10 bases. Per germline, CDR1 KGHSH and CDR2 LQKENI. Trimming took 4 bases from V and 4 from J; bases not matched to a gene: 3. The CDR3 has 14 amino acids. The CDR3 DNA is TGTGCCAGCTCACAACGGGACAGGGGAGAGACCCAGTACTTC. It translates to CASSQRDRGETQYF.

This clonotype came up a few times. Written as DNA, the CDR3 is TGCAGCGTTGAAGGGACAGGGATCGGGATGGGCTACAATGAGCAGTTCTTC. This translates into CSVEGTGIGMGYNEQFF. The V gene is TRBV29-1, the J gene TRBJ2-1; the match to TRBD1 covers 8 bases. Germline lookup yields CDR1 SQVTM and CDR2 ANQGSEA. V trimming: 1 base; J trimming: 3 bases; junction bases outside the gene matches: 11. This CDR3 has 17 residues.

CDR3 sequence: CASSPGASRPFETQYF. The CDR3 coding sequence is TGTGCCAGCAGTCCCGGGGCTAGTAGGCCCTTCGAGACCCAGTACTTC. The chain links TRBV2 to TRBJ2-5; D assignment may be TRBD1 or TRBD2 (5 bases each). Germline values: CDR1 SNHLY, CDR2 FYNNEI. V shed 5 bases and J shed 5 bases, with 21 bases lying between them. The CDR3 has 16 amino acids.

The V call is TRBV4-1, the J call TRBJ1-1, with 7 bases identical to TRBD1. With 1 base clipped from V and 6 bases from J, the junction kept 8 bases outside the gene matches. The CDR3 is made up of 15 amino acids. Looked up from germline, CDR1 is MGHRA and CDR2 is YSYEKL. The DNA for the CDR3 is TGCGCCAGCAGCCAAGGACAGGGCGGATGCGCTGAAGCTTTCTTT. Translation gives CASSQGQGGCAEAFF.

The chain employs TRBV3-1 and TRBJ2-3; the match to TRBD1 covers 10 bases. The germline CDR1 and CDR2 sequences are LGHDT and YNNKEL (reference sequence). The CDR3 loop spans 16 amino acids. Trimming took 3 bases from V and 4 from J; bases not matched to a gene: 7. The CDR3 sequence is CASSQVRTGGPDTQYF. In DNA form, the CDR3 reads TGTGCCAGCAGCCAGGTCCGGACAGGGGGGCCAGATACGCAGTATTTT.

This clonotype occurred a few times. The chain uses TRBV15 and TRBJ1-1; unclear D gene. Germline V gene sequence: CDR1 LNHNV, CDR2 YYDKDF (reference sequence). There are 12 residues in the CDR3. V lost 0 bases, J lost 5 bases, and 4 bases lay in between. CDR3 protein: CATSREGTEAFF. As DNA, the CDR3 is TGTGCCACCAGCAGAGAGGGGACTGAAGCTTTCTTT.

This clonotype has a handful of counts. As DNA, the CDR3 is TGTGCCACCGGGCCGCTTAAGGGATACAATTCACCCCTCCACTTT. Protein product: CATGPLKGYNSPLHF. The chain joins TRBV24-1 to TRBJ1-6; D is undetermined. Trimming left V 9 bases short and J 7 bases short, with 18 bases between. The CDR3 consists of 15 residues. CDR1 KGHDR and CDR2 SFDVKD come from the germline V gene.

This clonotype was recorded at least ten times. The chain links TRBV7-2 to TRBJ2-7; either TRBD1 or TRBD2 may fit D (5 bases each). This CDR3 contains 13 residues. The germline V and J ends were trimmed by 5 bases and 3 bases, with 11 bases remaining between them. Germline CDR1 SGHTA, CDR2 FQGNSA. This CDR3 reads CASSPGDGYEQYF. The DNA of the CDR3 is TGTGCCAGCAGCCCCGGGGACGGCTACGAGCAGTACTTC.

This clonotype was observed many times. The chain joins TRBV27 to TRBJ2-2; TRBD1 aligns across 7 bases. Germline assignment: CDR1 MNHEY and CDR2 SMNVEV (reference sequence). This CDR3 spans 15 amino acids. V dropped 4 bases and J dropped 7; count of bases not matched to a gene: 9. The CDR3 bases are TGTGCCAGCAGTTCCACTCCGACAGGGATCGGGGAGCTGTTTTTT. This gives the protein CASSSTPTGIGELFF.

This chain uses TRBV6-1 with TRBJ1-1, with D tentatively TRBD1 (6 bases). Germline CDR1 is MNHNS and CDR2 is SASEGT. The V end was cut by 1 base, the J end by 0 bases, with 9 bases between. This CDR3 has 15 residues. The CDR3 sequence: CASSEVQGLNTEAFF. Here the CDR3 DNA reads TGTGCCAGCAGTGAAGTTCAGGGGCTGAACACTGAAGCTTTCTTT.

This clonotype was counted at least ten times. The chain uses TRBV7-2 and TRBJ2-3; 10 bases agree with TRBD2. Germline CDR1 and CDR2: SGHTA and FQGNSA. CDR3 length: 18 residues. Losses at the gene ends were 5 bases for V and 2 bases for J; bases not matched to a gene: 13. The CDR3 sequence: CASSPLAGSLIFTDTQYF. Written as DNA, the CDR3 is TGTGCCAGCAGCCCACTAGCGGGGAGCTTAATTTTCACAGATACGCAGTATTTT.

For this clonotype: This may be a read error: a much more frequent sequence differs by one nucleotide. The rearrangement joins TRBV13 to TRBJ2-6; D unresolved. The CDR3 totals 18 residues. Germline V lookup: CDR1 PRHDT, CDR2 FYEKMQ (reference sequence). V lost 4 bases and J 0 bases, leaving 16 bases between the germline ends. CDR3 sequence reads: CASSSTHLLSSGANVLTF. The DNA for the CDR3 is TGTGCCAGCAGCTCGACACATTTACTGAGCTCTGGGGCCAACGTCCTGACTTTC.

The table lists this clonotype with a few counts. V gene TRBV12-3 or TRBV12-4 combines with J gene TRBJ2-7, with D tentatively TRBD2 (5 bases). V was trimmed by 10 bases and J by 6 bases, leaving 13 bases between them. The CDR3 extends over 11 amino acids. CDR3 sequence: CATGEGSEQYF. The CDR3 coding sequence is TGTGCCACCGGGGAAGGCTCCGAGCAGTACTTC.